Listed here is a single T cell receptor beta chain. Other DNA sequences in the same sample also yield this CDR3. The sample comes from a study of blood T cell repertoires in COVID-19. CDR3 length: 13 residues. Germline values: CDR1 SGHAT, CDR2 FQNNGV. The V end was cut by 1 base, the J end by 1 base, with 4 bases between. The repertoire was sequenced with immunoSEQ multiplex PCR; TCRdb's copy has only in-frame clones and lacks some. This table has about 180,000 clones, 85% appearing once. The sequence was collected from a man aged 35 to 55 who had recovered from COVID-19. The sequenced sample was PBMCs or T cells enriched from blood (not recorded which). The chain uses TRBV11-2 and TRBJ1-2; D call uncertain. The CDR3 loop is CASSLGHNYGYTF. The CDR3 DNA reads as TGTGCCAGCAGCTTAGGACATAACTATGGCTACACCTTC.